This T cell receptor beta chain was found in a study of cytomegalovirus exposure and HLA in healthy donors. Across the whole study: Prior work identified 120 million or so unique TCR beta sequences in around 170 million T cells.

With 60 Vbeta and 13 Jbeta primers, the PCR was carried out. Here immunoSEQ multiplex PCR was the method, and the copy in TCRdb shows in-frame clones only, minus some. The sample includes roughly 160,000 clones, 77% of them seen just once. CDR1 is SGHDT, CDR2 YYEEEE, per germline. This CDR3 has 14 residues. V lost 6 bases and J lost 7, with 17 bases in between. Sequences were obtained from PBMCs. The chain has TRBV5-6 and TRBJ2-1; D is possibly TRBD1 (7 bases). The source of this sequence is a woman in her 30s in good health and CMV-seronegative. The CDR3 sequence is CASTGTAGGNEQFF. The CDR3 region has the DNA TGTGCCAGCACCGGGACGGCAGGGGGGAATGAGCAGTTCTTC.